One and the same sample provided the 15 T cell receptor beta chains below, sequenced in a study of OX40 agonist ivuxolimab in advanced cancers. Some clones are missing from TCRdb's copy, which holds only in-frame ones; the method was immunoSEQ multiplex PCR. The sample lists 78,000 or so clones, around 91% occurring once. Sequenced here: CD4+ or CD8+ T cells sorted from blood, sampled in a trial of the OX40 agonist ivuxolimab. The receptors were gathered from an adult with an advanced solid tumor such as melanoma, head and neck, liver or kidney cancer.

This rearrangement joins TRBV4-1 to TRBJ2-1; tentative D call: TRBD2 (5 bases). The CDR3 is 13 residues long. CDR1 and CDR2 (germline): MGHRA, YSYEKL. Trimming left V 1 base short and J 5 bases short, with 6 bases between. CDR3 sequence reads: CASSQGRNNEQFF. CDR3 bases: TGCGCCAGCAGCCAAGGGAGGAACAATGAGCAGTTCTTC.

This rearrangement joins TRBV28 to TRBJ1-1, with a possible D match to TRBD1 (5 bases). The CDR3 runs to 15 residues. Trimming stripped 2 bases from V and 4 bases from J, with 14 bases between. Germline V lookup: CDR1 MDHEN, CDR2 SYDVKM. The CDR3 coding sequence is TGTGCCAGCAGTTTAATAGGGGCGGGGTTCACTGAAGCTTTCTTT. This gives the protein CASSLIGAGFTEAFF.

This rearrangement joins TRBV5-1 to TRBJ2-3, with TRBD2 matching 8 bases. The V gene end was trimmed by 4 bases and the J gene end by 2 bases; junction bases not matched to a gene: 9. Looked up from germline, CDR1 is SGHRS and CDR2 is YFSETQ. The CDR3 sequence is 16 residues long. Here the CDR3 DNA reads TGCGCCAGCAGCATCGGGGTAGCGGGGACCACAGATACGCAGTATTTT. It is translated as CASSIGVAGTTDTQYF.

The rearrangement links TRBV28 to TRBJ2-5, with 12 bases matching TRBD1. The germline V gene has CDR1 MDHEN and CDR2 SYDVKM. The CDR3 extends over 17 amino acids. V lost 5 bases to trimming and J lost 5 bases; unmatched junction nucleotides: 12. For the CDR3, the DNA is TGTGCCAGCAGTCCAGACAGGGACAGGGGGCGGGATGAGACCCAGTACTTC. Protein: CASSPDRDRGRDETQYF.

The chain is built from TRBV21-1 and TRBJ2-7; no DNA check was done on the table's D call, TRBD1. TRBV21-1 is a known pseudogene. The CDR3 runs 15 residues. In DNA form, the CDR3 reads TGTGCCAACCCCCAGGATGGGGCCAACCCCATTGAGCTGTACTTC. Its translation: CANPQDGANPIELYF.

This chain links TRBV5-1 with TRBJ1-1; 7 bases match TRBD1. Germline-derived CDR1 and CDR2 are SGHRS and YFSETQ. CDR3 length equals 15 residues. Trimming cost V 2 bases and J 3 bases; bases outside gene matches: 7. The CDR3 nucleotides are TGCGCCAGCAGCTTCGAGCCGACAGGGTACACTGAAGCTTTCTTT. It translates to CASSFEPTGYTEAFF.

The V gene is TRBV6-1, the J gene TRBJ2-1; D is perhaps TRBD2 (6 bases). The CDR3 runs 15 residues. Germline V gene lookup returns CDR1 MNHNS and CDR2 SASEGT. Trimming removed 10 bases at V and 4 bases at J, with 20 bases between. CDR3 sequence reads: CATAVNGGTYNEQFF. The CDR3 region has the DNA TGTGCCACCGCAGTGAACGGTGGGACTTACAATGAGCAGTTCTTC.

The chain uses TRBV7-9 and TRBJ1-4, with D perhaps matching TRBD1 (6 bases). Looked up from germline, CDR1 is SEHNR and CDR2 is FQNEAQ (reference sequence). The CDR3 covers 17 residues. V lost 1 base and J lost 4, with 16 bases in between. The CDR3 nucleotides read TGTGCCAGCAGCTTAGTGATTTCAGGGGATGGTAATGAAAAACTGTTTTTT. It translates to CASSLVISGDGNEKLFF.

J is TRBJ2-1 and V is TRBV10-1; D may be TRBD1 (5 bases). This CDR3 has 15 amino acids. V was shortened by 5 bases and J by 8 bases, with 19 bases between the two germline ends. Per germline, CDR1 WNHNN and CDR2 SYGVQD (reference sequence). The CDR3: CASSTAGLPQDEQFF. The CDR3 nucleotides are TGCGCCAGCAGTACTGCAGGGCTCCCTCAGGATGAGCAGTTCTTC.

The rearrangement joins TRBV15 to TRBJ1-1; 7 nucleotides match TRBD1. Per the germline V gene, CDR1 is LNHNV and CDR2 is YYDKDF (reference sequence). The CDR3 covers 11 residues. With 3 bases clipped from V and 8 bases from J, the junction kept 0 bases outside the gene matches. The CDR3 protein is CATSRGQEAFF. CDR3 coding DNA: TGTGCCACCAGCAGGGGACAGGAAGCTTTCTTT.

V gene TRBV10-3 combines with J gene TRBJ2-1; 12 bases align to TRBD2. V gave up 0 bases and J gave up 0 bases; unmatched junction bases: 9. Germline CDR1 and CDR2: ENHRY and SYGVKD. The CDR3 has 20 amino acids. CDR3 protein: CAISESGTSGYQSSYNEQFF. The CDR3 nucleotides read TGTGCCATCAGTGAGTCGGGGACTAGCGGGTATCAAAGCTCCTACAATGAGCAGTTCTTC.

This clone was detected once. The genes are TRBV7-9 and TRBJ2-7; D gene uncertain. The CDR3 has 15 residues. CDR1 SEHNR and CDR2 FQNEAQ come from the germline V gene (reference sequence). V was trimmed by 1 base and J by 1 base, leaving 11 bases between them. For the CDR3, the DNA is TGTGCCAGCAGCTTAGGGGCCGATCCTTCCTACGAGCAGTACTTC. Translating gives CASSLGADPSYEQYF.

This rearrangement joins TRBV18 to TRBJ2-7; D possibly matches TRBD1 or TRBD2 (5 bases each). V lost 1 base, J lost 5 bases, and 15 bases lay in between. The CDR3 consists of 15 residues. The germline CDR1 and CDR2 sequences are KGHSH and LQKENI. The CDR3 sequence: CASSPLMPGRDEQYF. The CDR3 DNA sequence: TGTGCCAGCTCACCACTAATGCCGGGACGGGACGAGCAGTACTTC.

This chain joins TRBV18 and TRBJ2-7, with 7 bases identical to TRBD2. Germline CDR1 KGHSH, CDR2 LQKENI. The CDR3 has 13 amino acids. V gave up 6 bases and J gave up 6 bases; unmatched junction bases: 8. The CDR3 spells CASSPTGGGEQYF. The DNA for the CDR3 is TGTGCCAGCTCCCCAACGGGAGGAGGCGAGCAGTACTTC.

The chain combines TRBV9 with TRBJ2-7, with D perhaps TRBD1 (6 bases). The germline V gene encodes CDR1 SGDLS and CDR2 YYNGEE. V was cut by 1 base and J by 6 bases, with 11 bases left in between. CDR3 length equals 13 residues. The CDR3: CASSVFWGPEQYF. The CDR3 coding sequence is TGTGCCAGCAGCGTATTTTGGGGGCCCGAGCAGTACTTC.